This T cell receptor beta chain came from a study of regulatory T cells in long-lasting Graves disease. Time point of the sample: persistent/refractory GD, antithyroid drugs over 5 years with positive TRAb. Extracted PBMC RNA gave rise to the TCR library. Construction of TCR beta libraries relied on iRepertoire HTBI primers and on Arm-PCR targeting CDR3 regions. One entry per CDR3 protein, called by TCRdb with MiXCR from the multiplex PCR reads. The sample lists 400,000 to 500,000 distinct CDR3 sequences, about a fifth seen once, with 7.8% in the top ten. The starting material was peripheral blood mononuclear cells (PBMCs), obtained when the disease was refractory, from a patient treated with antithyroid drugs. The sequence was collected from a female donor with Graves disease.

CDR3 residues: CASSSPTRVGYTF. The CDR3 DNA reads as TGTGCCAGCAGCTCTCCGACAAGGGTTGGCTACACCTTC. The V gene is TRBV7-9, the J gene TRBJ1-2, with D hard to call. CDR1 and CDR2 from the germline V gene are SEHNR and FQNEAQ (reference sequence). CDR3 length equals 13 residues. The V gene lost 4 bases and the J gene lost 7 bases, with 13 bases spanning the gap.